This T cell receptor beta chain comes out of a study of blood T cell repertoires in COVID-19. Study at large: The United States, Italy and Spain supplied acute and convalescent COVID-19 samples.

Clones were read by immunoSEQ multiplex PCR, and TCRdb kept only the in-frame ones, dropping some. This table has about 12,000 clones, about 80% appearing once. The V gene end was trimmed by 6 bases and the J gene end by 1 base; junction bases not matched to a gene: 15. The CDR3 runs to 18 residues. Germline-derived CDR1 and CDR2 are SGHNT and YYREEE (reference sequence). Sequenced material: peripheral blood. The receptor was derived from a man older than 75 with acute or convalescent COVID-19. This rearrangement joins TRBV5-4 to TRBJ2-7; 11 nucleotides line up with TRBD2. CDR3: CASTKGPPLAGGSYEQYF. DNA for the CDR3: TGTGCCAGCACCAAAGGTCCCCCTCTAGCGGGGGGTTCCTACGAGCAGTACTTC.